This TCR beta chain came from a study of post-analysis software for immune sequencing data. CDR3 size: 15 residues. Germline loops: CDR1 LGHDT, CDR2 YNNKEL (reference sequence). V lost 3 bases and J lost 7, with 19 bases in between. cDNA libraries for TCR beta contained unique molecular identifiers. It was from approximately 0.91 to 9.4 million T cells that about half a million cDNA molecules came. A single record per CDR3 protein comes from TCRdb applying MiXCR to the PCR reads. Of about 200,000 distinct CDR3 sequences listed, roughly 30% are singletons. Study findings and constraints: Controls had significantly higher normalized Chao1 diversity than multiple sclerosis patients. A few TRBV segments occurring more often in patients than controls included TRBV5-6, TRBV5-1 and TRBV20-1. When the samples were clustered directly with F measure, those that had been prepared in the same batch showed strong co-clustering.

Comments on this clonotype: Its specificity is not known.

The sequence was obtained from a girl aged 2-17 years with multiple sclerosis. Sequenced input: blood. The gene calls are TRBV3-1 and TRBJ2-7, with no clear D. CDR3 in DNA: TGTGCCAGCAGCCAGAAAAGGAACATCGCAGGTGAGCAGTACTTC. This codes for CASSQKRNIAGEQYF.